These 13 T cell receptor beta chains were all obtained from the same sample, sequenced in a study of T-cell memory formation after mild COVID-19. TCRdb fed the 5' RACE reads into MiXCR, producing one record per CDR3 protein. The sample contains approximately 350,000 distinct CDR3 sequences, approximately 14% of which appear only once. The specimen was PBMCs or a T cell subset sorted from them (not recorded which). These TCRs come from a man younger than 35 who had mild COVID-19 (a few samples of this study predate the infection). Cell type and time point are not known.

This clonotype was found a few times. The J gene is TRBJ2-2, the V gene TRBV15, with a weak D call TRBD1 (6 bases). CDR1 is LNHNV and CDR2 is YYDKDF in the germline V gene (reference sequence). The CDR3 is made up of 17 amino acids. Between the trimmed V and J ends, which lost 0 bases and 2 bases, there was a span of 13 bases. The CDR3 region has the DNA TGTGCCACCAGCAGAGAGGTCGGGACAATCAACACCGGGGAGCTGTTTTTT. Its protein is CATSREVGTINTGELFF. Drawing the rest from reference TRBV15 and TRBJ2-2, the complete variable domain is DAMVIQNPRYQVTQFGKPVTLSCSQTLNHNVMYWYQQKSSQAPKLLFHYYDKDFNNEADTPDNFQSRRPNTSFCFLDIRSPGLGDTAMYLCATSREVGTINTGELFFGEGSRLTVL.

The chain recombines TRBV7-9 with TRBJ1-2; no firm D call. V was clipped by 6 bases and J by 5 bases, with 10 bases between them. The CDR3 sequence is 12 residues long. CDR1 and CDR2 from the germline V gene are SEHNR and FQNEAQ (reference sequence). CDR3 region: CASSGGSYGYTF. The CDR3 coding sequence is TGTGCCAGCAGTGGCGGGAGTTATGGCTACACCTTC.

Many counts were recorded for this clonotype. This chain uses TRBV4-2 with TRBJ2-5; 11 bases are a match to TRBD2. Germline V gene lookup returns CDR1 LGHNA and CDR2 YNFKEQ. The CDR3 is 15 residues long. Unmatched junction bases numbered 6, after V lost 4 bases and J lost 5 bases. The CDR3 here is CASSPLAGGKETQYF. For the CDR3, the DNA is TGTGCCAGCAGCCCGTTAGCGGGGGGGAAGGAGACCCAGTACTTC.

This clonotype has only a few counts. This sequence joins TRBV4-1 and TRBJ1-6; 8 nucleotides agree with TRBD1. The germline V gene encodes CDR1 MGHRA and CDR2 YSYEKL. The CDR3 contains 19 residues. Trimming took 1 base from V and 6 from J; bases not matched to a gene: 14. The DNA of the CDR3 is TGCGCCAGCAGCCAAGTTCTCATCGGGACAGGACGTCGTAATTCACCCCTCCACTTT. Residues: CASSQVLIGTGRRNSPLHF.

This clonotype was seen a few times. This chain links TRBV4-3 with TRBJ1-1; TRBD1 matches at 9 bases. The J segment lost 6 bases and the V segment lost 2 bases, leaving 4 bases of the junction unmatched. Germline V gene data show CDR1 as LGHNA and CDR2 as YSLEER. This CDR3 has 14 amino acids. The CDR3 sequence: CASSQRDRAAEAFF. CDR3 sequence (DNA): TGCGCCAGCAGCCAACGGGACAGGGCCGCTGAAGCTTTCTTT.

This clonotype was detected a few times. The chain uses TRBV4-1 and TRBJ2-3; TRBD1 matches 7 bases. Per germline, CDR1 MGHRA and CDR2 YSYEKL. CDR3 length: 15 residues. Germline trimming cut 0 bases from V and 2 bases from J; bases unmatched to any gene: 2. The CDR3, as DNA: TGCGCCAGCAGCCAAGAAGGGGGCAACACAGATACGCAGTATTTT. Translation gives CASSQEGGNTDTQYF.

This chain uses TRBV5-1 with TRBJ2-1; 7 positions match TRBD1. Trimming removed 3 bases from V and 8 bases from J; junction bases left unmatched: 8. Germline V CDR1 and CDR2: SGHRS, YFSETQ. The CDR3 is 14 residues long. The CDR3: CASSWTGREDEQFF. The CDR3 bases are TGCGCCAGCAGCTGGACAGGACGTGAGGATGAGCAGTTCTTC.

This clonotype has ten or more counts. The rearrangement uses TRBV18 and TRBJ2-7; either TRBD1 or TRBD2 may fit D (5 bases each). Germline V CDR1 and CDR2: KGHSH, LQKENI. CDR3 size: 20 residues. V was clipped by 6 bases and J by 0 bases, with 30 bases between them. Here the CDR3 DNA reads TGTGCCAGCTCGACTACCGGGACGGCCCCATCTAACCAGAGCTCCTACGAGCAGTACGTC. This sequence encodes CASSTTGTAPSNQSSYEQYV.

In its sample, this clonotype was seen many times. The V call is TRBV6-5, the J call TRBJ1-5, with D maybe TRBD1 (6 bases). Germline V gene sequence: CDR1 MNHEY, CDR2 SVGAGI. The CDR3 has 14 amino acids. Trimming shortened V by 4 bases and J by 4 bases, and 11 bases separated the two germline ends. In DNA, the CDR3 is TGTGCCAGCAGTTTAGGGGGGGCAAATCAGCCCCAGCATTTT. As protein: CASSLGGANQPQHF.

The chain employs TRBV9 and TRBJ1-2, with 7 bases identical to TRBD1. V was clipped by 2 bases and J by 4 bases; unmatched bases: 5. This CDR3 contains 14 residues. Germline loops: CDR1 SGDLS, CDR2 YYNGEE. The CDR3 sequence is CASSVLDRVYGYTF. The DNA of the CDR3 is TGTGCCAGCAGCGTCCTCGACAGGGTCTATGGCTACACCTTC.

V usage is TRBV6-2 or TRBV6-3 and J usage is TRBJ1-6; no firm D call. Germline CDR1 reads MNHEY; CDR2 reads SVGEGT. Trimming removed 4 bases from V and 8 bases from J, with 9 bases in between. The CDR3 contains 13 residues. The DNA for the CDR3 is TGTGCCAGCAGTTTCGGCGGGGATTCACCCCTCCACTTT. It translates to CASSFGGDSPLHF.

V usage is TRBV7-9 and J usage is TRBJ1-5; TRBD1 might be the D (5 bases). Deletions cut 5 bases from V and 7 bases from J, with 21 bases between. CDR3 size: 16 residues. The germline CDR1 and CDR2 sequences are SEHNR and FQNEAQ (reference sequence). Here the CDR3 DNA reads TGTGCCAGCAGCCCCACGCCCTGGGGGGTGGCGCAGCCCCAGCATTTT. This gives the protein CASSPTPWGVAQPQHF.

This clonotype turned up a few times. The chain recombines TRBV18 with TRBJ1-2; D is uncertain. This CDR3 is built from 13 residues. Trimming pared 3 bases from V and 4 bases from J, leaving 9 bases between. CDR1 is KGHSH, CDR2 LQKENI, per germline. CDR3 residues: CASSPEAVYGYTF. In DNA form, the CDR3 reads TGTGCCAGCTCACCGGAGGCGGTCTATGGCTACACCTTC.